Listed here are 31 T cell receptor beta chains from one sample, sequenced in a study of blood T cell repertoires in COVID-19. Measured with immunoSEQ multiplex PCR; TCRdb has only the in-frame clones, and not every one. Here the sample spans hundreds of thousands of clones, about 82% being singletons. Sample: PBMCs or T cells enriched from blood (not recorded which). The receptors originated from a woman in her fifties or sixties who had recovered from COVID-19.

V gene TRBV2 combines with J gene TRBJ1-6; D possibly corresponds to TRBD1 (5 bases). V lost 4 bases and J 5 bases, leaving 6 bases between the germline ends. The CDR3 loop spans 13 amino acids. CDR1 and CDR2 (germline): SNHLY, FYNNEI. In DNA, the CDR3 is TGTGCCAGCAGTGGGACAAATAATTCACCCCTCCACTTT. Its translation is CASSGTNNSPLHF. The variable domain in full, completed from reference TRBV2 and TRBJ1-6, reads EPEVTQTPSHQVTQMGQEVILRCVPISNHLYFYWYRQILGQKVEFLVSFYNNEISEKSEIFDDQFSVERPDGSNFTLKIRSTKLEDSAMYFCASSGTNNSPLHFGNGTRLTVT.

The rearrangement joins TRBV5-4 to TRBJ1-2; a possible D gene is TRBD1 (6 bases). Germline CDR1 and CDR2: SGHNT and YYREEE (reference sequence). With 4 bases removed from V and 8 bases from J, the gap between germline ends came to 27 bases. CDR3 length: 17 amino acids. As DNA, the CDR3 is TGTGCCAGCAGCCCCCCCGGGGACACCGGCGGGGGTTACGGCTACACCTTC. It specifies CASSPPGDTGGGYGYTF.

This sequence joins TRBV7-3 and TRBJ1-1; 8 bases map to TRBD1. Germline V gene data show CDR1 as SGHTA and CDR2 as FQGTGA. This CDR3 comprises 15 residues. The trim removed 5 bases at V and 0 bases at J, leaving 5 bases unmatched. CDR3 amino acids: CASSPGTGLNTEAFF. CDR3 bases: TGTGCCAGCAGCCCGGGGACAGGATTGAACACTGAAGCTTTCTTT.

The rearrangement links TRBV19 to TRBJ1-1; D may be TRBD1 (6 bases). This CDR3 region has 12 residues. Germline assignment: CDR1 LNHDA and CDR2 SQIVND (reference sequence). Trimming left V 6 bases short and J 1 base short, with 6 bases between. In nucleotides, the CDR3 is TGTGCCAGTAGGGACAGGAACACTGAAGCTTTCTTT. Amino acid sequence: CASRDRNTEAFF.

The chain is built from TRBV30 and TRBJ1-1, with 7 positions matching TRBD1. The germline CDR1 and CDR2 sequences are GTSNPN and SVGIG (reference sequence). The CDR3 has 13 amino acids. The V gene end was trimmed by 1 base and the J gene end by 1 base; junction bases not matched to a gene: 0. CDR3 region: CAWSGTGNTEAFF. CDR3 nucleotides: TGTGCCTGGAGTGGGACAGGGAACACTGAAGCTTTCTTT.

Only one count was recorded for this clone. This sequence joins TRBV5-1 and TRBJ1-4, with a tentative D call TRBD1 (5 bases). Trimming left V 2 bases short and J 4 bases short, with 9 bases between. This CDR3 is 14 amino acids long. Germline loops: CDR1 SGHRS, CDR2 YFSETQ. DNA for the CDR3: TGCGCCAGCAGCTTATCCGACAGTAATGAAAAACTGTTTTTT. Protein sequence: CASSLSDSNEKLFF.

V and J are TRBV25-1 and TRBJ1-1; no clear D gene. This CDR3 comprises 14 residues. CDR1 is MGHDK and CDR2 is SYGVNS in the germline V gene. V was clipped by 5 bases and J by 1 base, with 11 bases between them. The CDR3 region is CASSWGAENTEAFF. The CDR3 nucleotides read TGTGCCAGCAGTTGGGGAGCAGAGAACACTGAAGCTTTCTTT.

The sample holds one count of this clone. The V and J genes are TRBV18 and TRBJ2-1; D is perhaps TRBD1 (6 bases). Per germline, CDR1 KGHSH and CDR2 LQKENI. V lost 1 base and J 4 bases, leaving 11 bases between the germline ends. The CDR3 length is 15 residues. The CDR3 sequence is CASSPLERGYNEQFF. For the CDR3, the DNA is TGTGCCAGCTCACCACTTGAAAGGGGGTACAATGAGCAGTTCTTC.

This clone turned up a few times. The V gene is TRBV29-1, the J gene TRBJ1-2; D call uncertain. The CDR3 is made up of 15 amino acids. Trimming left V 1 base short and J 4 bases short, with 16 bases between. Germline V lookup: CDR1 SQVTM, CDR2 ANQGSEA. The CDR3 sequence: CSVEGYGRSGYGYTF. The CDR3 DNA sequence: TGCAGCGTTGAAGGGTACGGTCGGAGCGGCTATGGCTACACCTTC.

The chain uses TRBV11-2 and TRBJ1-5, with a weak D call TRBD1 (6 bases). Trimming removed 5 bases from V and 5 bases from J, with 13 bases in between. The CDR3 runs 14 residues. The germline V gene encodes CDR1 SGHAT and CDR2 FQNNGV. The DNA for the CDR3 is TGTGCCAGCAGCCTTCGGGGGGCAGATCAGCCCCAGCATTTT. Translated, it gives CASSLRGADQPQHF.

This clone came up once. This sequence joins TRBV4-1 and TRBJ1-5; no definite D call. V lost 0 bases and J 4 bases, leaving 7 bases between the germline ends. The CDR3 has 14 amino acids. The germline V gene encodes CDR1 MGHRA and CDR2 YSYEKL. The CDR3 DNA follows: TGCGCCAGCAGCCAAGAGGCAGGAAATCAGCCCCAGCATTTT. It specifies CASSQEAGNQPQHF.

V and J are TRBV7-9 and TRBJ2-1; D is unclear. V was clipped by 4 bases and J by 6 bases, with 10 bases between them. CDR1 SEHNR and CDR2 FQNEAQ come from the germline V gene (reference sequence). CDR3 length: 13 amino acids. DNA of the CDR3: TGTGCCAGCAGCTCCCGTAGGAGCAATGAGCAGTTCTTC. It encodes CASSSRRSNEQFF.

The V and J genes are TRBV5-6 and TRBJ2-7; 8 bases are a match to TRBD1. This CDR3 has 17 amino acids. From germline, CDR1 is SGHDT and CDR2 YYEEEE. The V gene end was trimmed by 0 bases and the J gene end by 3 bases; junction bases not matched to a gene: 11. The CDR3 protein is CASSLGPPLTGGYEQYF. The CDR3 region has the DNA TGTGCCAGCAGCTTGGGTCCCCCACTAACAGGGGGCTACGAGCAGTACTTC.

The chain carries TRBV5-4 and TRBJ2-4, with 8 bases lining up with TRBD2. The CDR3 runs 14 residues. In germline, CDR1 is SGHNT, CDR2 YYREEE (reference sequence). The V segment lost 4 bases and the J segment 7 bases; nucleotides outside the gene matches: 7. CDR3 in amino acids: CASSPSGLTNIQYF. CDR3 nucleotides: TGTGCCAGCAGCCCTAGCGGGCTTACGAACATTCAGTACTTC.

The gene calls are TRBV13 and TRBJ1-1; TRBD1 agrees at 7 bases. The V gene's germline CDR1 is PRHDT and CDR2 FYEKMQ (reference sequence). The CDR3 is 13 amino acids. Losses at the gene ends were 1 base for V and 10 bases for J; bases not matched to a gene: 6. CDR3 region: CASSLERGQRAFF. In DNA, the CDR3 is TGTGCCAGCAGCTTAGAGAGGGGGCAAAGAGCTTTCTTT.

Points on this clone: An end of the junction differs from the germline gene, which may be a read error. As DNA, the CDR3 is TGTGCCAGCAGCGTAACAGGGGGCAATGAGCAGTTCTTC. It encodes CASSVTGGNEQFF. The gene calls are TRBV7-3 and TRBJ2-1; TRBD1 agrees at 8 bases. In germline, CDR1 is SGHTA, CDR2 FQGTGA. This CDR3 is 13 amino acids long.

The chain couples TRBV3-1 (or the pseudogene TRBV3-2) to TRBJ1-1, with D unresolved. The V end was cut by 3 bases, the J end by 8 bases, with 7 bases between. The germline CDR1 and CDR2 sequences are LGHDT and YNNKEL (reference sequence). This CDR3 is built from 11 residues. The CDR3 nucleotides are TGTGCCAGCAGCCATATGAGAGAAGCTTTCTTT. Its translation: CASSHMREAFF.

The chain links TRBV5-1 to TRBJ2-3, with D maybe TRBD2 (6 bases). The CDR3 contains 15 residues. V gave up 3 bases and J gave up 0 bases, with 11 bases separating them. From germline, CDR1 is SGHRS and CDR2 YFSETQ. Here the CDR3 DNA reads TGCGCCAGCAGCTCCGGCGGGACTAGCACAGATACGCAGTATTTT. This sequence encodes CASSSGGTSTDTQYF.

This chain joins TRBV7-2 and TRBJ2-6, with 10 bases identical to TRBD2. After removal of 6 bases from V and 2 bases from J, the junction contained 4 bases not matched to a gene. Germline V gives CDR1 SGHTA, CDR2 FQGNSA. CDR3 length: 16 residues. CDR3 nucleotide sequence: TGTGCCAGCAGACAAACTAGCGGGGCTGGGGCCAACGTCCTGACTTTC. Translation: CASRQTSGAGANVLTF. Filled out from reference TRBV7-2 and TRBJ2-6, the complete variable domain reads GAGVSQSPSNKVTEKGKDVELRCDPISGHTALYWYRQSLGQGLEFLIYFQGNSAPDKSGLPSDRFSAERTGGSVSTLTIQRTQQEDSAVYLCASRQTSGAGANVLTFGAGSRLTVL.

CDR3 protein: CASSSTSEPNEQFF. CDR3 DNA: TGTGCCAGCAGCTCGACTAGCGAGCCCAATGAGCAGTTCTTC. The rearrangement links TRBV5-4 to TRBJ2-1; 8 bases line up with TRBD2. Germline loops: CDR1 SGHNT, CDR2 YYREEE (reference sequence). The CDR3 contains 14 residues. V trimming: 3 bases; J trimming: 6 bases; junction bases outside the gene matches: 5.

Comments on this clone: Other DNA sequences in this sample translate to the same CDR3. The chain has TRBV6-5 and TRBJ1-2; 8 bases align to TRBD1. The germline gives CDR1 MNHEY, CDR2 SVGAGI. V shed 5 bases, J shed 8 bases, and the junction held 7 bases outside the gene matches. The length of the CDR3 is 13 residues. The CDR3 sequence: CASSQQGARGYTF. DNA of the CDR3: TGTGCCAGCAGTCAGCAGGGGGCGAGAGGCTACACCTTC.

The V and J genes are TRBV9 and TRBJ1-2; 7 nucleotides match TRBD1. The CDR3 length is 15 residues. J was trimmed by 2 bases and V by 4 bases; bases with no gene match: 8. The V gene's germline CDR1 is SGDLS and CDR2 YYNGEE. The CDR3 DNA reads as TGTGCCAGCAGCCCATCGCCGACAGGGAACTATGGCTACACCTTC. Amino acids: CASSPSPTGNYGYTF.

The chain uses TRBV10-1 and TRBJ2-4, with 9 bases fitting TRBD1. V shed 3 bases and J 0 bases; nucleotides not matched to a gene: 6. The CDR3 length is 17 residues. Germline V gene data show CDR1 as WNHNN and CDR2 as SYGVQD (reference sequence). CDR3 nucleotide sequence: TGCGCCAGCAGTGAAGAACAGGGGGCCCTAGCCAAAAACATTCAGTACTTC. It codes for CASSEEQGALAKNIQYF.

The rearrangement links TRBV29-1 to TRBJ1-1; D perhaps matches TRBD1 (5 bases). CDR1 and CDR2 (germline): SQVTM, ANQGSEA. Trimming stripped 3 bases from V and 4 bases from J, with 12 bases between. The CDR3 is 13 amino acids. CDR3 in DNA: TGCAGCGTTGAGATTGGGGGGGGCACTGAAGCTTTCTTT. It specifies CSVEIGGGTEAFF.

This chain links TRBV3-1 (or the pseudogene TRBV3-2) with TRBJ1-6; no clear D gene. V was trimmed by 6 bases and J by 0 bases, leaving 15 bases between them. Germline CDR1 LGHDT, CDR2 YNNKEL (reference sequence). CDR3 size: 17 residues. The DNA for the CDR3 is TGTGCCAGCAGTCCGGTCCCCCCTAGCTCCTATAATTCACCCCTCCACTTT. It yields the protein CASSPVPPSSYNSPLHF.

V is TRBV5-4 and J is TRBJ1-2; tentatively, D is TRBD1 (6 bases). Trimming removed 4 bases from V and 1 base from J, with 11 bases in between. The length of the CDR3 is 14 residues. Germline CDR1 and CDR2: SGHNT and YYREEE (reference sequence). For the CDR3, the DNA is TGTGCCAGCAGCCTCCCGGGACATAACTATGGCTACACCTTC. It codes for CASSLPGHNYGYTF.

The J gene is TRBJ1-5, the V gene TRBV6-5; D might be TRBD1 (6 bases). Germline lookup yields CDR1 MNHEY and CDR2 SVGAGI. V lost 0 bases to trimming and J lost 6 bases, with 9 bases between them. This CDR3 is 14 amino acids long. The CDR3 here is CASSYSMGAQPQHF. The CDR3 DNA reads TGTGCCAGCAGTTACTCGATGGGGGCTCAGCCCCAGCATTTT.

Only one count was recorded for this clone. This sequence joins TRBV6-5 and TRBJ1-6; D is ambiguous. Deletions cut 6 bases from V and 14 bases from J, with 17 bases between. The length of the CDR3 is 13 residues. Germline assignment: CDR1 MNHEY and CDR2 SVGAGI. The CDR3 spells CASSLDPQRALHF. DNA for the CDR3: TGTGCCAGCAGCCTAGACCCGCAGCGGGCCCTCCACTTT.

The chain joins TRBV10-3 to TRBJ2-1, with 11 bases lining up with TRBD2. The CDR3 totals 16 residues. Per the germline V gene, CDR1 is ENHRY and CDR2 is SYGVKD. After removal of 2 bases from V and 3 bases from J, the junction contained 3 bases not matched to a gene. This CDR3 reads CAISERTSGGYNEQFF. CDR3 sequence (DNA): TGTGCCATCAGTGAGCGAACTAGCGGGGGCTACAATGAGCAGTTCTTC.

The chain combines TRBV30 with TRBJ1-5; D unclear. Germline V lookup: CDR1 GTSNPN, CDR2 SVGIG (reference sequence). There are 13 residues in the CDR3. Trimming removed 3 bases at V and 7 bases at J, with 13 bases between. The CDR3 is CAWSRPSGQPQHF. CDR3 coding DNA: TGTGCCTGGAGCCGTCCGAGCGGCCAGCCCCAGCATTTT.

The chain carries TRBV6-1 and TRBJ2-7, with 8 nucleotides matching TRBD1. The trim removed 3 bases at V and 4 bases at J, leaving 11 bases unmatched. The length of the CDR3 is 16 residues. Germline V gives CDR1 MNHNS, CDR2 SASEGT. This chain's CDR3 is CASSDAGQGNLYEQYF. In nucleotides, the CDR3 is TGTGCCAGCAGTGACGCAGGACAGGGAAATTTGTACGAGCAGTACTTC.